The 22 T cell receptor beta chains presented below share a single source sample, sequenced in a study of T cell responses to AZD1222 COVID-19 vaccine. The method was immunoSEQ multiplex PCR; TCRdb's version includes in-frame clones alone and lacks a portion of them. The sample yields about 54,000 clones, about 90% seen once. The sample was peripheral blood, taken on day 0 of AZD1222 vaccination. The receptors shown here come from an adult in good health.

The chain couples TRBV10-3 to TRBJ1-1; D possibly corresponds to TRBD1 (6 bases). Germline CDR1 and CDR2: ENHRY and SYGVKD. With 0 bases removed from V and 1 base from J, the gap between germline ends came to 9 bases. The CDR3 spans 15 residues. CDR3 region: CAISESTGRNTEAFF. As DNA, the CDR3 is TGTGCCATCAGTGAGTCAACAGGGAGGAACACTGAAGCTTTCTTT.

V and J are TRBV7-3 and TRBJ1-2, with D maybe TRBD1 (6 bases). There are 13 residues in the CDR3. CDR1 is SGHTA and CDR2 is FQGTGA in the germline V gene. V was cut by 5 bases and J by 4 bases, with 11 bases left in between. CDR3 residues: CASSPGVGYGYTF. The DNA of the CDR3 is TGTGCCAGCAGCCCAGGGGTCGGCTATGGCTACACCTTC. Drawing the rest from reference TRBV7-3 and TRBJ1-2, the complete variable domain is GAGVSQTPSNKVTEKGKYVELRCDPISGHTALYWYRQSLGQGPEFLIYFQGTGAADDSGLPNDRFFAVRPEGSVSTLKIQRTERGDSAVYLCASSPGVGYGYTFGSGTRLTVV.

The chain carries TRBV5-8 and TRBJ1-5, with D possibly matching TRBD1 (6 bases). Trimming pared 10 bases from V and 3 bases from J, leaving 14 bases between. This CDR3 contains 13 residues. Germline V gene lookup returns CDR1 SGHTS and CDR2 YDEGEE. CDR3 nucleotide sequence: TGTGCCCAACAACGGGGGCTCAATCAGCCCCAGCATTTT. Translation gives CAQQRGLNQPQHF.

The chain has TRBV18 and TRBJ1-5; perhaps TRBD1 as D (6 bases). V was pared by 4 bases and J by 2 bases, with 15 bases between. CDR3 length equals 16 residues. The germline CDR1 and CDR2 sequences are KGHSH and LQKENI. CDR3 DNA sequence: TGTGCCAGCTCACTCGGGGGGCCTACGGGCAATCAGCCCCAGCATTTT. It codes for CASSLGGPTGNQPQHF.

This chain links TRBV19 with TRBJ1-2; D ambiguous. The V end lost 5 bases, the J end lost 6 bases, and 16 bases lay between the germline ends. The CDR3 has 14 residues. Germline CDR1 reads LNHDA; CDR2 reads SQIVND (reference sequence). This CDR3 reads CASSSLLGIDGYTF. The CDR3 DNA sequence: TGTGCCAGTAGTTCACTCTTAGGGATCGATGGCTACACCTTC.

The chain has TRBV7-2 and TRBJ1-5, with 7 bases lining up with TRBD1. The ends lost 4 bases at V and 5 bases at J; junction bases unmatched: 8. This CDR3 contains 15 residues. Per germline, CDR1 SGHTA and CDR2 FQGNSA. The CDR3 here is CASSYGTAGHQPQHF. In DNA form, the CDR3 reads TGTGCCAGCAGCTATGGGACAGCGGGCCATCAGCCCCAGCATTTT. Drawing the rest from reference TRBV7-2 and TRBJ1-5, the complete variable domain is GAGVSQSPSNKVTEKGKDVELRCDPISGHTALYWYRQSLGQGLEFLIYFQGNSAPDKSGLPSDRFSAERTGGSVSTLTIQRTQQEDSAVYLCASSYGTAGHQPQHFGDGTRLSIL.

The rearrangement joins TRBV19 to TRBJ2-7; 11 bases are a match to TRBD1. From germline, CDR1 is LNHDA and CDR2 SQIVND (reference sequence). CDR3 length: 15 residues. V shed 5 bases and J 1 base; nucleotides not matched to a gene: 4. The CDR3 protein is CASSARDRGSYEQYF. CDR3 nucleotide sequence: TGTGCCAGTAGTGCCCGGGACAGGGGGTCCTACGAGCAGTACTTC.

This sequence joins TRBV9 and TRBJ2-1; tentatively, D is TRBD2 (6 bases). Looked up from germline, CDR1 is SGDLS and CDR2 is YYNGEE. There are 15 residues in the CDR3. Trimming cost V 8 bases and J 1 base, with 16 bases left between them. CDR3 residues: CASQTGRGSYNEQFF. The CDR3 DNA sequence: TGTGCCAGTCAGACCGGGAGAGGGTCCTACAATGAGCAGTTCTTC. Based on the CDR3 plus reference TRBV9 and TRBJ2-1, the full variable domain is DSGVTQTPKHLITATGQRVTLRCSPRSGDLSVYWYQQSLDQGLQFLIQYYNGEERAKGNILERFSAQQFPDLHSELNLSSLELGDSALYFCASQTGRGSYNEQFFGPGTRLTVL.

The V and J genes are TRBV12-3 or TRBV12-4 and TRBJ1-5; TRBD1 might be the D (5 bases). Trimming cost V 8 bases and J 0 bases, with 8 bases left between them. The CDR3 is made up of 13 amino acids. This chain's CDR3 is CASVRDSNQPQHF. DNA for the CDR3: TGTGCCAGCGTCAGGGATAGCAATCAGCCCCAGCATTTT.

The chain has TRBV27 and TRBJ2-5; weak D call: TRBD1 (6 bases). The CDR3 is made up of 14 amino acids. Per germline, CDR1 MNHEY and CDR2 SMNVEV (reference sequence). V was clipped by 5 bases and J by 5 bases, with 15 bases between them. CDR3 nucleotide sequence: TGTGCCAGCAGTCCCCTAGGGGGACCTGAGACCCAGTACTTC. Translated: CASSPLGGPETQYF.

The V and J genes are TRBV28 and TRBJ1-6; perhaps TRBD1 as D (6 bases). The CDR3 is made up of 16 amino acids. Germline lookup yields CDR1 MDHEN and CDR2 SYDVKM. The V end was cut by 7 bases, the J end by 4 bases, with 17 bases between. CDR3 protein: CASTPGGGPYNSPLHF. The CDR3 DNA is TGTGCCAGCACCCCAGGAGGGGGGCCTTATAATTCACCCCTCCACTTT.

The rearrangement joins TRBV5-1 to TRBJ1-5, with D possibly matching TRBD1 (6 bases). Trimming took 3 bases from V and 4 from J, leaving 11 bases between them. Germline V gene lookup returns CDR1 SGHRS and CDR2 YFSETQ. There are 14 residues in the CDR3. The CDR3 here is CASSSGQPNQPQHF. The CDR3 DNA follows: TGCGCCAGCAGCTCTGGACAGCCAAATCAGCCCCAGCATTTT.

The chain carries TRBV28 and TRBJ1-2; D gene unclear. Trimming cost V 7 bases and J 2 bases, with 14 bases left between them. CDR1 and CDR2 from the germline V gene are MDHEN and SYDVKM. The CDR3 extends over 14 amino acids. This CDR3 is CASTPPRTNYGYTF. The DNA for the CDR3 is TGTGCCAGCACACCCCCCCGGACGAACTATGGCTACACCTTC.

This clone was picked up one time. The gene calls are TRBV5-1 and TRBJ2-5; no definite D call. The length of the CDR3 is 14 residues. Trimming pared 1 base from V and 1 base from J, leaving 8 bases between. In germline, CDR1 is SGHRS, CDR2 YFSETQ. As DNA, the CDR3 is TGCGCCAGCAGCTTGTCAGCGTTCCAAGAGACCCAGTACTTC. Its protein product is CASSLSAFQETQYF.

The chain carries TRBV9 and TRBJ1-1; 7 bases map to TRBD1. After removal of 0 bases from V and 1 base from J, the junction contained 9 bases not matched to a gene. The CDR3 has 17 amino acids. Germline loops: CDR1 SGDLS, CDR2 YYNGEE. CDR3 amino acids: CASSVDPRGLSNTEAFF. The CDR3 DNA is TGTGCCAGCAGCGTAGATCCAAGGGGGCTATCGAACACTGAAGCTTTCTTT.

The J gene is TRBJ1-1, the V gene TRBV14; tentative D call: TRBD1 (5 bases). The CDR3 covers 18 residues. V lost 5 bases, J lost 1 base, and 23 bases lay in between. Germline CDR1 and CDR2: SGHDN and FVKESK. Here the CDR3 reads CASSEITGWASSNTEAFF. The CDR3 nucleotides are TGTGCCAGCAGCGAGATTACAGGCTGGGCCTCTTCGAACACTGAAGCTTTCTTT.

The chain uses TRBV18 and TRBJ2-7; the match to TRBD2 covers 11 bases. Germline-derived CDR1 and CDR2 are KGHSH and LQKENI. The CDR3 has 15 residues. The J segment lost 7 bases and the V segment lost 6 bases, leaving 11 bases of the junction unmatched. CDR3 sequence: CASSPTSGTAGEQYF. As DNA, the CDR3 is TGTGCCAGCTCCCCGACTAGCGGGACAGCGGGAGAGCAGTACTTC.

In DNA, the CDR3 is TGTGCCAGTAGTATGGACAGGGCCTACAATCAGCCCCAGCATTTT. Translation: CASSMDRAYNQPQHF. This chain uses TRBV2 with TRBJ1-5; 8 bases map to TRBD1. This CDR3 is 15 amino acids long. Unmatched junction bases numbered 10, after V lost 9 bases and J lost 3 bases. From germline, CDR1 is SNHLY and CDR2 FYNNEI. The full variable domain, completed using reference TRBV2 and TRBJ1-5, is EPEVTQTPSHQVTQMGQEVILRCVPISNHLYFYWYRQILGQKVEFLVSFYNNEISEKSEIFDDQFSVERPDGSNFTLKIRSTKLEDSAMYFCASSMDRAYNQPQHFGDGTRLSIL.

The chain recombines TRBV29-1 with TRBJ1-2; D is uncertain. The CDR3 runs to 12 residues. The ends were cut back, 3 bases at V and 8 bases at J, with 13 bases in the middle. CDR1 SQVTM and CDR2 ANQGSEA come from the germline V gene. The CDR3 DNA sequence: TGCAGCGTTGAGCCGGGGAGAGGAGGCTACACCTTC. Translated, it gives CSVEPGRGGYTF.

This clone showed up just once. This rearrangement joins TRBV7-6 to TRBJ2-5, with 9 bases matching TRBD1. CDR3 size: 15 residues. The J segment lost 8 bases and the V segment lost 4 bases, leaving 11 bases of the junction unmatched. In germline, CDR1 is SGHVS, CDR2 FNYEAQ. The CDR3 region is CASSSPPGTGTTQYF. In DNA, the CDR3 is TGTGCCAGCAGCTCACCCCCCGGGACAGGGACAACCCAGTACTTC.

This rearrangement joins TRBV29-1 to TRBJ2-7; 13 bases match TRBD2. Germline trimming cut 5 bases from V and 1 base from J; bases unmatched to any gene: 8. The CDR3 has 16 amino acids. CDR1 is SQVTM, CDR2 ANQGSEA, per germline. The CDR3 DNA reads TGCAGCGTTTGGAGGACTAGCGGGAGTCTTTCCTACGAGCAGTACTTC. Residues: CSVWRTSGSLSYEQYF.

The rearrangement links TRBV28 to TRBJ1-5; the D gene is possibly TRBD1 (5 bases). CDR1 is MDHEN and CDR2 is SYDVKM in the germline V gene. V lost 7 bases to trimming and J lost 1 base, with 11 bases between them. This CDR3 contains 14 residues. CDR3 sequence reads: CASTPGGSNQPQHF. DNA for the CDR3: TGTGCCAGCACTCCGGGGGGAAGCAATCAGCCCCAGCATTTT.